The 29 T cell receptor beta chains below were found in one sample sequenced in a study of spatial heterogeneity in lung cancer. Antigens for these TCRs are unknown. TCRdb analysed the 5' RACE reads with MiXCR anew, one entry per CDR3 protein. This sample has 13,000 to 15,000 distinct CDR3 sequences, with approximately 4.8% found just once. Time point reported: sample taken at primary tumor resection. Overall study results and limits: In tumors, expanded intratumoral alpha and beta TCR counts tracked mutation counts.

The source was lung tumor tissue, collected at surgery. These receptor sequences come from a female donor with early-stage non-small cell lung cancer.

There are many counts of this clonotype. Since it is a stray read in a library aimed at alpha chains, this beta chain has a size that is not meaningful. J is TRBJ1-4 and V is TRBV12-3 or TRBV12-4; 7 bases map to TRBD1. V shed 4 bases and J 8 bases; nucleotides not matched to a gene: 10. The CDR3 covers 15 residues. The CDR3 region has the DNA TGTGCCAGCAGTTCCCCACAGGGGTACCCGGAAAAACTGTTTTTT. It is translated as CASSSPQGYPEKLFF.

This clonotype was observed many times. Little can be read into the size of this beta chain, an off-target read in a library designed for alpha chains. This chain connects TRBV9 to TRBJ1-2; no definite D call. V dropped 5 bases and J dropped 0 bases, with 8 bases sitting between them. CDR3 length: 13 amino acids. Looked up from germline, CDR1 is SGDLS and CDR2 is YYNGEE. CDR3 coding DNA: TGTGCCAGCAGTTCGACAACTAACTATGGCTACACCTTC. Its translation is CASSSTTNYGYTF.

Many counts were recorded for this clonotype. Since it is a stray read in a library aimed at alpha chains, this beta chain has a size that is not meaningful. V usage is TRBV28 and J usage is TRBJ2-3; 9 nucleotides agree with TRBD1. With V trimmed by 6 bases and J by 3 bases, 10 bases remained unmatched. This CDR3 is built from 16 residues. The germline CDR1 and CDR2 sequences are MDHEN and SYDVKM. CDR3 nucleotide sequence: TGTGCCAGCAGCCCCGGGACAGGGAAGGGGACAGATACGCAGTATTTT. It yields the protein CASSPGTGKGTDTQYF.

This clonotype was counted ten times or more. Since it is a stray read in a library aimed at alpha chains, this beta chain has a size that is not meaningful. The chain links TRBV4-1 to TRBJ2-5, with TRBD1 identical over 8 bases. The germline V gene encodes CDR1 MGHRA and CDR2 YSYEKL. The CDR3 loop spans 17 amino acids. Unmatched junction bases numbered 12, after V lost 1 base and J lost 5 bases. Written as DNA, the CDR3 is TGCGCCAGCAGCCAAGTTGCGGAACGGACAGGGAGGGAGACCCAGTACTTC. Its protein product is CASSQVAERTGRETQYF.

This clonotype was recorded many times. This beta chain turned up in a library designed for alpha chains; as an off-target read, its abundance says little. The gene calls are TRBV2 and TRBJ2-7; D remains ambiguous. Deletions cut 8 bases from V and 5 bases from J, with 16 bases between. Germline values: CDR1 SNHLY, CDR2 FYNNEI. This CDR3 contains 13 residues. The CDR3 loop reads CASGFGYPHEQYF. DNA of the CDR3: TGTGCCAGCGGCTTTGGGTATCCCCACGAGCAGTACTTC.

This clonotype was observed at least ten times. In a library made to pick up alpha chains, this beta chain is a stray read with a size that means little. This chain uses TRBV7-8 with TRBJ2-2, with TRBD1 as a possible D gene (6 bases). Germline CDR1 reads SGHVS; CDR2 reads FQNEAQ. With 2 bases removed from V and 1 base from J, the gap between germline ends came to 8 bases. The CDR3 sequence is 15 residues long. The DNA for the CDR3 is TGTGCCAGCAGCTTACGAGGGGGGAACACCGGGGAGCTGTTTTTT. Its translation: CASSLRGGNTGELFF.

There are many counts of this clonotype. A library prepared for alpha chains yielded this beta chain as an off-target read; its size is of little meaning. The gene calls are TRBV5-6 and TRBJ2-1; D possibly matches TRBD1 or TRBD2 (5 bases each). The length of the CDR3 is 14 residues. Germline values: CDR1 SGHDT, CDR2 YYEEEE. Trimming shortened V by 5 bases and J by 6 bases, and 15 bases separated the two germline ends. Here the CDR3 DNA reads TGTGCCAGCAGGATCGGCGCCGGGGCCAATGAGCAGTTCTTC. Its protein product is CASRIGAGANEQFF.

In this sample, this clonotype turned up many times. This beta chain turned up in a library designed for alpha chains; as an off-target read, its abundance says little. The chain joins TRBV18 to TRBJ2-2; D possibly matches TRBD1 or TRBD2 (5 bases each). The germline CDR1 and CDR2 sequences are KGHSH and LQKENI. Trimming pared 10 bases from V and 8 bases from J, leaving 20 bases between. This CDR3 has 14 amino acids. For the CDR3, the DNA is TGTGCCAATACACCCGGGACCGCCAAGGGGGAGCTGTTTTTT. It encodes CANTPGTAKGELFF.

This clonotype was counted ten times or more. Because the library targeted alpha chains, this beta chain is an off-target read whose size means little. The gene calls are TRBV7-6 and TRBJ1-1; maybe TRBD1 (5 bases). The CDR3 is 14 amino acids. The V end was cut by 4 bases, the J end by 4 bases, with 13 bases between. CDR1 is SGHVS and CDR2 is FNYEAQ in the germline V gene. The CDR3 is CASSSAGLVTEAFF. CDR3 coding DNA: TGTGCCAGCAGCTCAGCGGGGCTGGTCACTGAAGCTTTCTTT.

At least ten counts were recorded for this clonotype. This beta chain appears as a stray read in a library generated for alpha chains; its size is not informative. The gene calls are TRBV20-1 and TRBJ2-3; D is tentatively TRBD1 or TRBD2 (7 bases each). Germline CDR1 reads DFQATT; CDR2 reads SNEGSKA (reference sequence). The CDR3 is made up of 14 amino acids. The CDR3 loop is CPWGGTASTDTQYF. The DNA for the CDR3 is TGCCCCTGGGGAGGGACAGCTAGCACAGATACGCAGTATTTT.

This clonotype showed up many times. In a library made to pick up alpha chains, this beta chain is a stray read with a size that means little. The chain recombines TRBV7-9 with TRBJ2-4; D gene uncertain. Germline CDR1 SEHNR, CDR2 FQNEAQ (reference sequence). CDR3 size: 15 residues. The V gene lost 4 bases and the J gene lost 1 base, with 11 bases spanning the gap. In nucleotides, the CDR3 is TGTGCCAGCAGCTCTGGCAGGATGGCCAAAAACATTCAGTACTTC. It yields the protein CASSSGRMAKNIQYF.

This clonotype was observed many times. This beta chain was picked up by a library intended for alpha chains and is off target, so its count carries little meaning. This chain joins TRBV5-1 and TRBJ2-5, with D hard to call. Germline V gene sequence: CDR1 SGHRS, CDR2 YFSETQ. The CDR3 covers 14 residues. The V gene lost 4 bases and the J gene lost 4 bases, with 14 bases spanning the gap. The chain's CDR3 is CASSPDLGRETQYF. The CDR3 region has the DNA TGCGCCAGCAGCCCTGACCTAGGTCGAGAGACCCAGTACTTC.

This clonotype was seen at least ten times. Because the library targeted alpha chains, this beta chain is an off-target read whose size means little. The chain couples TRBV7-8 to TRBJ1-5; no clear D gene. The V and J ends lost 5 bases and 0 bases respectively, with 14 bases between them. This CDR3 comprises 16 residues. CDR1 and CDR2 from the germline V gene are SGHVS and FQNEAQ. The CDR3 is CASSQSGVNSNQPQHF. CDR3 bases: TGTGCCAGCAGCCAGTCCGGGGTTAATAGCAATCAGCCCCAGCATTTT.

This clonotype is medium-sized in the sample. Since it is a stray read in a library aimed at alpha chains, this beta chain has a size that is not meaningful. This chain connects TRBV27 to TRBJ2-3; the D is unclear. CDR3 size: 14 residues. V was pared by 6 bases and J by 0 bases, with 10 bases between. Germline V gene lookup returns CDR1 MNHEY and CDR2 SMNVEV (reference sequence). The CDR3 loop is CASSRRASTDTQYF. CDR3 nucleotide sequence: TGTGCCAGCAGCCGAAGGGCTAGCACAGATACGCAGTATTTT.

At least ten counts were recorded for this clonotype. Little can be read into the size of this beta chain, an off-target read in a library designed for alpha chains. The V gene is TRBV14, the J gene TRBJ1-2; D unresolved. The V gene's germline CDR1 is SGHDN and CDR2 FVKESK. Trimming removed 2 bases at V and 4 bases at J, with 8 bases between. This CDR3 has 13 amino acids. CDR3 in amino acids: CASSQSEFYGYTF. The DNA of the CDR3 is TGTGCCAGCAGCCAATCAGAGTTCTATGGCTACACCTTC.

Ten or more counts support this clonotype. Because this beta chain is a stray read in a library intended to capture alpha chains, its abundance should not be given much weight. The CDR3, as DNA: TGCGCCAGCAGATATGGACAGGGGAACGAGCAGTACTTC. Translation gives CASRYGQGNEQYF. The chain employs TRBV5-1 and TRBJ2-7, with 9 bases fitting TRBD1. From germline, CDR1 is SGHRS and CDR2 YFSETQ. CDR3 length: 13 residues. J gave up 5 bases and V 5 bases, and 5 bases lay outside the gene matches.

This clonotype was found many times. The size of this beta chain means little, since it is a stray read in a library made for alpha chains. The chain uses TRBV28 and TRBJ1-2; maybe TRBD1 (6 bases). Germline assignment: CDR1 MDHEN and CDR2 SYDVKM. CDR3 length equals 15 residues. Trimming took off 1 base at V and 4 bases at J, with 13 bases between the two ends. DNA for the CDR3: TGTGCCAGCAGTTTATCCGCAGGGGTTAGCTATGGCTACACCTTC. It is translated as CASSLSAGVSYGYTF.

This clonotype was seen ten or more times. For a library built for alpha chains, this beta chain is a stray read; little rests on its size. The V gene is TRBV4-1, the J gene TRBJ2-3; 12 nucleotides line up with TRBD2. Trimming cost V 1 base and J 4 bases; bases outside gene matches: 9. This CDR3 has 18 residues. Germline values: CDR1 MGHRA, CDR2 YSYEKL. CDR3 residues: CASSQGRTSGEGSDTQYF. Here the CDR3 DNA reads TGCGCCAGCAGCCAAGGTCGGACTAGCGGGGAGGGGTCAGATACGCAGTATTTT.

This clonotype was picked up many times. This beta chain slipped into a library made for alpha chains as a stray read, so its size is not meaningful. The chain links TRBV5-1 to TRBJ1-4; no clear D gene. Trimming took off 0 bases at V and 1 base at J, with 13 bases between the two ends. This CDR3 has 17 amino acids. Germline CDR1 reads SGHRS; CDR2 reads YFSETQ. CDR3 coding DNA: TGCGCCAGCAGCTTGGCCACCCTCGGGCAAACTAATGAAAAACTGTTTTTT. Residues: CASSLATLGQTNEKLFF.

This clonotype has a count of ten or more. The library was prepared for alpha chains; this beta chain is a stray read, so its frequency means little. The V and J genes are TRBV5-4 and TRBJ1-6, with D tentatively TRBD1 (5 bases). CDR1 and CDR2 (germline): SGHNT, YYREEE (reference sequence). The germline V and J ends were trimmed by 4 bases and 10 bases, with 12 bases remaining between them. There are 13 residues in the CDR3. The CDR3, as DNA: TGTGCCAGCAGCCAATGGCAGGGATCACCCCTCCACTTT. It is translated as CASSQWQGSPLHF.

To note about this clonotype: This beta chain appears as a stray read in a library generated for alpha chains; its size is not informative. The rearrangement joins TRBV18 to TRBJ1-2; TRBD1 is a possible D gene (5 bases). The V end was cut by 2 bases, the J end by 4 bases, with 11 bases between. The germline V gene encodes CDR1 KGHSH and CDR2 LQKENI. This CDR3 is built from 14 residues. Here the CDR3 reads CASSPASGAYGYTF. The CDR3 DNA follows: TGTGCCAGCTCACCAGCGAGTGGGGCCTATGGCTACACCTTC.

This clonotype was picked up a small number of times. Being off target in a library aimed at alpha chains, this beta chain has a size of little meaning. The V gene is TRBV12-3 or TRBV12-4, the J gene TRBJ1-2; maybe TRBD1 (5 bases). CDR3 size: 16 residues. V lost 4 bases and J 4 bases, leaving 19 bases between the germline ends. In DNA form, the CDR3 reads TGTGCCAGCAGTTACACCGAACAGGAGGCTACCTATGGCTACACCTTC. Protein: CASSYTEQEATYGYTF.

By sample share, this clonotype is medium-sized. This beta chain is an unintended read in a library built for alpha chains; its size means little. The chain is built from TRBV7-3 and TRBJ2-2; 7 bases are shared with TRBD2. V trimming: 2 bases; J trimming: 4 bases; junction bases outside the gene matches: 4. Germline CDR1 is SGHTA and CDR2 is FQGTGA. The CDR3 has 15 residues. DNA for the CDR3: TGTGCCAGCAGCTTACTTGGCGGGGGCACCGGGGAGCTGTTTTTT. Its protein product is CASSLLGGGTGELFF.

This clonotype was picked up many times. This beta chain represents an off-target read in a library built for alpha chains; its size is of limited meaning. The chain recombines TRBV5-1 with TRBJ1-1; 7 bases align to TRBD1. V trimming: 4 bases; J trimming: 11 bases; junction bases outside the gene matches: 8. CDR1 is SGHRS, CDR2 YFSETQ, per germline. This CDR3 is 12 amino acids long. The CDR3, as DNA: TGCGCCAGCAGCCTGACAGGGCTTGGGGCTTTCTTT. Protein: CASSLTGLGAFF.

This clonotype was recorded many times. This beta chain is an off-target read within a library intended for alpha chains, so its frequency means little. The chain couples TRBV20-1 to TRBJ1-4, with D possibly TRBD1 on 6 matching bases. The CDR3 runs 13 residues. Germline V lookup: CDR1 DFQATT, CDR2 SNEGSKA (reference sequence). The V end lost 6 bases, the J end lost 8 bases, and 16 bases lay between the germline ends. The CDR3 bases are TGCAGTGCCGCCGACAGGCTGAGGGAAAAACTGTTTTTT. This encodes CSAADRLREKLFF.

In its sample, this clonotype was seen many times. This beta chain was picked up by a library intended for alpha chains and is off target, so its count carries little meaning. The chain has TRBV29-1 and TRBJ2-3; no definite D call. Germline loops: CDR1 SQVTM, CDR2 ANQGSEA. The CDR3 has 12 residues. V was cut by 6 bases and J by 0 bases, with 7 bases left in between. In DNA, the CDR3 is TGCAGCGTAGAATCTAGCACAGATACGCAGTATTTT. The encoded protein is CSVESSTDTQYF.

This clonotype came up many times. This beta chain represents an off-target read in a library built for alpha chains; its size is of limited meaning. The chain joins TRBV13 to TRBJ1-1, with 8 bases identical to TRBD1. This CDR3 has 14 residues. The germline CDR1 and CDR2 sequences are PRHDT and FYEKMQ (reference sequence). Trimming cost V 5 bases and J 5 bases; bases outside gene matches: 7. For the CDR3, the DNA is TGTGCCAGCAGCACCCGGACAGGGAGAACTGAAGCTTTCTTT. Its protein is CASSTRTGRTEAFF.

This clonotype came up many times. This beta chain lies outside the target of a library built for alpha chains; its clone size means little. The rearrangement links TRBV29-1 to TRBJ1-1, with 7 bases that match TRBD1. The CDR3 runs 13 residues. Germline assignment: CDR1 SQVTM and CDR2 ANQGSEA. With 7 bases clipped from V and 0 bases from J, the junction kept 5 bases outside the gene matches. CDR3 sequence: CSGRQGMNTEAFF. CDR3 sequence (DNA): TGCAGCGGACGACAGGGAATGAACACTGAAGCTTTCTTT.

In this sample, this clonotype is medium-sized. Since the library was made to target alpha chains, this beta chain is a stray read and its abundance is not meaningful. J is TRBJ1-3 and V is TRBV12-3 or TRBV12-4; D ambiguous. Trimming left V 4 bases short and J 0 bases short, with 10 bases between. This CDR3 is built from 15 residues. CDR3 nucleotides: TGTGCCAGCAGTTACGGCACCCGCTCTGGAAACACCATATATTTT. Translating gives CASSYGTRSGNTIYF.